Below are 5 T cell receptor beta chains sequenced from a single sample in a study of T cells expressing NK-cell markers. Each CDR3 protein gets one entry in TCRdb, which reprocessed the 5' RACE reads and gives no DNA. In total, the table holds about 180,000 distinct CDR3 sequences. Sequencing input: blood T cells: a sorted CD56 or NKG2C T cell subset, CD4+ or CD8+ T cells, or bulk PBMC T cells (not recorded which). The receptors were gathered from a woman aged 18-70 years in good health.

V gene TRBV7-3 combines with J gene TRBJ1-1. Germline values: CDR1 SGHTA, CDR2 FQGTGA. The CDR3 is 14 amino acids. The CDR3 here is CASSRGEMNTEAFF.

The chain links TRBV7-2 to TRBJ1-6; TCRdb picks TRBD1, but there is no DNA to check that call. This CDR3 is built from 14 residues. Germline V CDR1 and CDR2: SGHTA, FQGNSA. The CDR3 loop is CASSLQGRNSPLHF.

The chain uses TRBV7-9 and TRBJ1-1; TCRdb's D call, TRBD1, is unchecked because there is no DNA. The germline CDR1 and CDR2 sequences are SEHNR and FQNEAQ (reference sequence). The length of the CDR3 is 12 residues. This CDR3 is CASSIRQGEAFF.

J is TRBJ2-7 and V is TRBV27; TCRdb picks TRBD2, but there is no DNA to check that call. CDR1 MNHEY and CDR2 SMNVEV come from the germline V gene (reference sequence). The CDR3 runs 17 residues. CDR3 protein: CASRPGTSGFSSYEQYF.

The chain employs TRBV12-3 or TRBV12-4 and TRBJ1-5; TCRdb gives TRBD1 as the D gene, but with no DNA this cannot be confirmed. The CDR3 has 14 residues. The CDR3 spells CASSLTQEIGAQHF.